This T cell receptor (beta chain) comes out of a study of cytomegalovirus exposure and HLA in healthy donors. With 60 Vbeta and 13 Jbeta primers, the PCR was carried out. TCRdb keeps only in-frame clones here, not all; method: immunoSEQ multiplex PCR. The sample shows 140,000 to 150,000 clones, 60% to 80% of them seen only once. This clone turned up a few times. Its specificity is not known. The V end was cut by 3 bases, the J end by 1 base, with 13 bases between. Germline lookup yields CDR1 MNHEY and CDR2 SMNVEV (reference sequence). This CDR3 contains 16 residues. Findings and caveats of the study: The study flagged fewer than 200 TCR beta chains as cytomegalovirus-associated. A link between a missense DCLRE1C variant and TCR beta V- and J-gene trimming emerged from a later analysis.

The chain employs TRBV27 and TRBJ2-1; TRBD2 is a possible D gene (5 bases). Material for sequencing was PBMCs. This sequence originates from a woman between 40 and 55 years old in good health and CMV-seropositive. CDR3 DNA: TGTGCCAGCAGTTTTTCTCTCGGGGTTTCCTACAATGAGCAGTTCTTC. The encoded protein is CASSFSLGVSYNEQFF.